Each of the 27 T cell receptor beta chains below was sequenced from the same sample in a study of Ad26.COV2.S vaccination and SARS-CoV-2 variants. Stated treatment: roughly 20 received Ad26.COV2.S at low or high dose, single or two shots; roughly five received placebo; per-sample allocation not given. Sampling took place 63 days after the first vaccine or placebo injection. Sequencing used immunoSEQ multiplex PCR; TCRdb keeps in-frame clones, though not all of them. The sample comprises approximately 300,000 clones, about 85% of which are singletons, and 2% to 2.5% rests with the top ten. Source: peripheral blood, taken in a trial of Ad26.COV2.S vaccine versus placebo. All receptors come from a person aged 18-65 years who received the Ad26.COV2.S COVID-19 vaccine or a placebo.

The V call is TRBV28, the J call TRBJ2-3; 9 nucleotides match TRBD2. CDR3 length: 17 residues. Trimming at V came to 3 bases and at J to 0 bases, leaving 7 bases not matched to a gene. CDR1 is MDHEN, CDR2 SYDVKM, per germline. The CDR3 sequence: CASSLRLTSGSTDTQYF. CDR3 in DNA: TGTGCCAGCAGTTTGCGGTTGACTAGCGGAAGCACAGATACGCAGTATTTT.

This chain links TRBV5-1 with TRBJ1-4; weak D call: TRBD1 (5 bases). This CDR3 has 15 residues. Germline V gives CDR1 SGHRS, CDR2 YFSETQ. V dropped 0 bases and J dropped 4 bases, with 10 bases sitting between them. In nucleotides, the CDR3 is TGCGCCAGCAGCTTGGCCGGGCAGGGTAATGAAAAACTGTTTTTT. Translating gives CASSLAGQGNEKLFF.

The rearrangement links TRBV28 to TRBJ2-3, with 7 bases fitting TRBD2. Germline V gene sequence: CDR1 MDHEN, CDR2 SYDVKM. This CDR3 region has 15 residues. V lost 8 bases to trimming and J lost 1 base; unmatched junction nucleotides: 9. CDR3 sequence: CASHGAAGGTDTQYF. DNA for the CDR3: TGTGCCAGCCACGGGGCGGCGGGGGGCACAGATACGCAGTATTTT.

The chain has TRBV5-1 and TRBJ1-6, with 8 bases lining up with TRBD1. The germline V gene encodes CDR1 SGHRS and CDR2 YFSETQ. Unmatched junction bases numbered 13, after V lost 4 bases and J lost 7 bases. There are 17 residues in the CDR3. DNA for the CDR3: TGCGCCAGCAGCCCCAACCCTATAGGACAGGGAAATTCACCCCTCCACTTT. Translated, it gives CASSPNPIGQGNSPLHF.

This chain uses TRBV6-7 with TRBJ2-7; possibly TRBD1 for D (6 bases). TRBV6-7 qualifies as an ORF whose function is uncertain. Deletions cut 7 bases from V and 2 bases from J, with 15 bases between. This CDR3 is built from 14 residues. CDR3 nucleotides: TGTGCCAGCAAACACAGGGCCACCCCCTACGAGCAGTACTTC. It specifies CASKHRATPYEQYF.

This clone is a singleton in its sample. This rearrangement joins TRBV9 to TRBJ2-6, with TRBD1 identical over 9 bases. This CDR3 spans 18 amino acids. The germline V gene encodes CDR1 SGDLS and CDR2 YYNGEE. Trimming cost V 2 bases and J 0 bases; bases outside gene matches: 6. Here the CDR3 reads CASSVTGQGDSGANVLTF. CDR3 nucleotides: TGTGCCAGCAGCGTCACGGGACAGGGAGACTCTGGGGCCAACGTCCTGACTTTC.

The chain uses TRBV5-1 and TRBJ2-1; TRBD2 aligns across 8 bases. Germline-derived CDR1 and CDR2 are SGHRS and YFSETQ. This CDR3 has 16 amino acids. The V segment lost 3 bases and the J segment 6 bases; nucleotides outside the gene matches: 11. Here the CDR3 DNA reads TGCGCCAGCAGCTCTGTCGGAGCTAGCGGGCCCAATGAGCAGTTCTTC. It codes for CASSSVGASGPNEQFF.

The V gene is TRBV6-5, the J gene TRBJ2-1, with 10 bases lining up with TRBD1. The CDR3 sequence is 15 residues long. The V segment lost 0 bases and the J segment 8 bases; nucleotides outside the gene matches: 4. Germline V gene sequence: CDR1 MNHEY, CDR2 SVGAGI. This CDR3 is CASSYSRDRGDEQFF. The CDR3 region has the DNA TGTGCCAGCAGTTACTCACGGGACAGGGGAGATGAGCAGTTCTTC.

J is TRBJ1-1 and V is TRBV28; perhaps TRBD1 as D (5 bases). The germline V gene has CDR1 MDHEN and CDR2 SYDVKM. The CDR3 consists of 14 residues. V was cut by 4 bases and J by 1 base, with 10 bases left in between. CDR3 in DNA: TGTGCCAGCAGTTGGGGGGGTCGGAACACTGAAGCTTTCTTT. It specifies CASSWGGRNTEAFF.

Of note for this clone: One junction end does not reproduce the germline sequence, and a read error may be involved. V and J are TRBV6-5 and TRBJ1-4; the D is unclear. The CDR3 totals 11 residues. CDR1 is MNHEY, CDR2 SVGAGI, per germline. The CDR3 is CASSDSEKLFF. DNA of the CDR3: TGTGCCAGCAGTGACTCTGAAAAACTGTTTTTT.

The gene calls are TRBV6-5 and TRBJ2-5, with 9 bases that match TRBD2. V was pared by 6 bases and J by 5 bases, with 4 bases of the junction left unmatched. CDR1 is MNHEY and CDR2 is SVGAGI in the germline V gene. This CDR3 spans 13 amino acids. In nucleotides, the CDR3 is TGTGCCAGCAGACCAGGACTAGCGGAGACCCAGTACTTC. Translated, it gives CASRPGLAETQYF.

The gene calls are TRBV13 and TRBJ2-6; D not certain. Trimming removed 6 bases from V and 0 bases from J, with 12 bases in between. Looked up from germline, CDR1 is PRHDT and CDR2 is FYEKMQ (reference sequence). This CDR3 region has 16 residues. The CDR3 region has the DNA TGTGCCAGCAGAAGACTTGTTTCCTCTGGGGCCAACGTCCTGACTTTC. Its translation is CASRRLVSSGANVLTF. The full variable domain, with the rest looked up from reference TRBV13 and TRBJ2-6, is AAGVIQSPRHLIKEKRETATLKCYPIPRHDTVYWYQQGPGQDPQFLISFYEKMQSDKGSIPDRFSAQQFSDYHSELNMSSLELGDSALYFCASRRLVSSGANVLTFGAGSRLTVL.

This clone showed up just a few times. The chain has TRBV4-2 and TRBJ1-2, with 9 positions matching TRBD1. Germline CDR1 and CDR2: LGHNA and YNFKEQ. There are 16 residues in the CDR3. The V segment lost 5 bases and the J segment 2 bases; nucleotides outside the gene matches: 9. CDR3 sequence: CASSLEGTGKNYGYTF. CDR3 bases: TGTGCCAGCAGCTTAGAGGGGACAGGGAAGAACTATGGCTACACCTTC.

Concerning this clone: This sample includes further DNA sequences coding for the same CDR3. V usage is TRBV30 and J usage is TRBJ1-1; D gene unclear. Germline CDR1 and CDR2: GTSNPN and SVGIG (reference sequence). V was pared by 0 bases and J by 1 base, with 6 bases between. The CDR3 consists of 13 residues. CDR3 sequence: CAWSVRGNTEAFF. The CDR3 bases are TGTGCCTGGAGTGTACGCGGGAACACTGAAGCTTTCTTT.

This sequence joins TRBV6-1 and TRBJ2-1, with 11 bases matching TRBD2. Germline-derived CDR1 and CDR2 are MNHNS and SASEGT. The CDR3 is 20 amino acids. The V segment lost 4 bases and the J segment 4 bases; nucleotides outside the gene matches: 18. As DNA, the CDR3 is TGTGCCAGCAGTGGGACAGCAAGAGGGATCGCTAGCGGGGGGTACAATGAGCAGTTCTTC. Protein: CASSGTARGIASGGYNEQFF.

V usage is TRBV14 and J usage is TRBJ1-2; D unclear. Germline CDR1 and CDR2: SGHDN and FVKESK. V was clipped by 3 bases and J by 5 bases, with 16 bases between them. The CDR3 has 15 amino acids. The DNA of the CDR3 is TGTGCCAGCAGCCAGTCTAGGGCAGCCGTGTATGGCTACACCTTC. Its translation is CASSQSRAAVYGYTF.

The chain recombines TRBV30 with TRBJ2-3, with 7 bases identical to TRBD1. CDR3 length: 14 amino acids. Trimming took 5 bases from V and 2 from J; bases not matched to a gene: 7. Germline values: CDR1 GTSNPN, CDR2 SVGIG (reference sequence). CDR3 amino acids: CAWDRERPTDTQYF. CDR3 coding DNA: TGTGCCTGGGACAGGGAAAGGCCCACAGATACGCAGTATTTT.

The V gene is TRBV9, the J gene TRBJ2-2; D is unclear. This CDR3 spans 14 amino acids. The germline V gene has CDR1 SGDLS and CDR2 YYNGEE. Trimming removed 4 bases at V and 5 bases at J, with 12 bases between. The CDR3 bases are TGTGCCAGCAGCCTAGGGCCGCAAACCGGGGAGCTGTTTTTT. Translation: CASSLGPQTGELFF.

The chain recombines TRBV6-5 with TRBJ2-7; D ambiguous. Trimming stripped 0 bases from V and 9 bases from J, with 6 bases between. This CDR3 spans 11 amino acids. Germline V CDR1 and CDR2: MNHEY, SVGAGI. In DNA form, the CDR3 reads TGTGCCAGCAGTTACTCTGGCAGGCAGTACTTC. Its translation: CASSYSGRQYF.

J is TRBJ1-2 and V is TRBV7-8, with D perhaps TRBD1 (6 bases). The CDR3 spans 16 residues. Germline CDR1 and CDR2: SGHVS and FQNEAQ. V was shortened by 4 bases and J by 6 bases, with 21 bases between the two germline ends. CDR3 nucleotides: TGTGCCAGCAGCTCCGGGAGGGGGGGCAGGACTAATGGCTACACCTTC. Protein: CASSSGRGGRTNGYTF.

V is TRBV30 and J is TRBJ1-1, with no clear D. The V end lost 2 bases, the J end lost 1 base, and 8 bases lay between the germline ends. The germline gives CDR1 GTSNPN, CDR2 SVGIG (reference sequence). The CDR3 is 13 amino acids. CDR3 sequence reads: CAWSKQTNTEAFF. The CDR3 DNA sequence: TGTGCCTGGAGTAAACAAACGAACACTGAAGCTTTCTTT.

This clone was seen a single time. The rearrangement uses TRBV15 and TRBJ2-5, with TRBD2 identical over 10 bases. This CDR3 is built from 15 residues. With V trimmed by 3 bases and J by 5 bases, 6 bases remained unmatched. Germline values: CDR1 LNHNV, CDR2 YYDKDF (reference sequence). The CDR3 region is CATSSLAGVLETQYF. The CDR3 DNA follows: TGTGCCACCAGCAGCCTAGCGGGGGTCTTGGAGACCCAGTACTTC.

V and J are TRBV6-5 and TRBJ2-1, with 7 bases fitting TRBD1. Per germline, CDR1 MNHEY and CDR2 SVGAGI. The CDR3 is made up of 14 amino acids. J gave up 4 bases and V 6 bases, and 6 bases lay outside the gene matches. The CDR3 spells CASSSPGQYNEQFF. CDR3 DNA: TGTGCCAGCAGCTCCCCGGGACAGTACAATGAGCAGTTCTTC.

This clone was detected only once. The J gene is TRBJ1-5, the V gene TRBV28, with D possibly being TRBD1 (5 bases). The CDR3 loop spans 16 amino acids. The V and J ends lost 7 bases and 3 bases respectively, with 19 bases between them. Germline CDR1 MDHEN, CDR2 SYDVKM. This CDR3 is CASIPWQGSTNQPQHF. The CDR3 nucleotides read TGTGCCAGCATTCCTTGGCAGGGCTCCACCAATCAGCCCCAGCATTTT.

The V call is TRBV13, the J call TRBJ2-5; D might be TRBD1 (5 bases). Trimming removed 2 bases at V and 4 bases at J, with 14 bases between. Per the germline V gene, CDR1 is PRHDT and CDR2 is FYEKMQ (reference sequence). The CDR3 sequence is 15 residues long. CDR3 bases: TGTGCCAGCAGCTTAACGGGCAGGGTCTCAGAGACCCAGTACTTC. Protein sequence: CASSLTGRVSETQYF.

This chain uses TRBV5-1 with TRBJ2-7; 7 bases agree with TRBD1. V shed 2 bases, J shed 2 bases, and the junction held 4 bases outside the gene matches. CDR3 length: 14 amino acids. Germline CDR1 reads SGHRS; CDR2 reads YFSETQ. The CDR3 loop is CASSFQGEAYEQYF. In DNA, the CDR3 is TGCGCCAGCAGCTTTCAGGGGGAAGCCTACGAGCAGTACTTC.

The V gene is TRBV4-2, the J gene TRBJ2-3, with TRBD2 identical over 11 bases. The CDR3 is 17 residues long. CDR1 LGHNA and CDR2 YNFKEQ come from the germline V gene. V lost 6 bases, J lost 4 bases, and 12 bases stayed unmatched. The CDR3 spells CASRKGSGGAMADTQYF. CDR3 coding DNA: TGTGCCAGCAGAAAAGGTAGCGGGGGGGCCATGGCAGATACGCAGTATTTT.